This T cell receptor beta chain came from a study of T cell repertoires in cytomegalovirus infection. Across the study: Public TCR beta signatures were indicative of both CMV infection and a matching HLA type.

TCRdb analysed the reads with MiXCR anew, one entry per CDR3 protein. The table includes some 400,000 distinct CDR3 sequences, roughly 20% detected once. The V end was cut by 5 bases, the J end by 8 bases, with 18 bases between. The germline V gene has CDR1 DFQATT and CDR2 SNEGSKA (reference sequence). This CDR3 comprises 13 residues. Turning to this clonotype: Its antigen is not identified.

Overall study findings and caveats: Carriers of CMV plus the relevant HLA were identified by cumulative public TCR beta family frequency. HLA-C-restricted CMV clonotypes gave the most frequent clonotype in two of eight donors.

Sequencing input: PBMCs. The receptor's source is a human donor in good health (CMV status not recorded). Some clones in this sample may be carry-over from other donors' samples. The chain joins TRBV20-1 to TRBJ2-5; D may correspond to TRBD1 or TRBD2 (5 bases each). The CDR3 DNA is TGCAGTGCTCCGCCGACCCCGGGGCGAACCCAGTACTTC. It is translated as CSAPPTPGRTQYF.